A single sample is the source of the 9 T cell receptor beta chains below, sequenced in a study of blood T cell repertoires in COVID-19. Produced via immunoSEQ multiplex PCR; TCRdb's table is partial and in-frame only. The sample carries hundreds of thousands of clones, just over 85% recorded once. The sequencing sample was made of peripheral blood. The receptor source for this set is a woman aged 25 to 39 with active or convalescent COVID-19.

This sequence joins TRBV5-1 and TRBJ2-1; 10 nucleotides line up with TRBD2. V lost 6 bases, J lost 6 bases, and 9 bases stayed unmatched. This CDR3 comprises 15 residues. Germline lookup yields CDR1 SGHRS and CDR2 YFSETQ. The CDR3 region has the DNA TGCGCCAGCACCCTAGGGACTAGCGTGACCAATGAGCAGTTCTTC. Its protein is CASTLGTSVTNEQFF.

The rearrangement uses TRBV19 and TRBJ2-2; D is perhaps TRBD1 (5 bases). This CDR3 spans 14 amino acids. Germline lookup yields CDR1 LNHDA and CDR2 SQIVND (reference sequence). V was pared by 6 bases and J by 6 bases, with 14 bases between. CDR3 region: CASRFAPGSGELFF. The CDR3 nucleotides are TGTGCCAGTAGGTTTGCCCCAGGGTCCGGGGAGCTGTTTTTT.

The chain has TRBV11-3 and TRBJ2-5, with 7 bases matching TRBD1. The CDR3 runs 16 residues. CDR1 and CDR2 (germline): SGHNT, YENEEA. With V trimmed by 3 bases and J by 3 bases, 10 bases remained unmatched. This CDR3 is CASSFRRTGEKETQYF. In DNA, the CDR3 is TGTGCCAGCAGCTTCCGCCGAACAGGGGAAAAAGAGACCCAGTACTTC.

The chain links TRBV10-3 to TRBJ1-2; TRBD1 matches 7 bases. The CDR3 length is 15 residues. CDR1 and CDR2 from the germline V gene are ENHRY and SYGVKD. V was pared by 4 bases and J by 0 bases, with 5 bases of the junction left unmatched. CDR3 coding DNA: TGTGCCATCAGTGCAGGACAGGCGACTAACTATGGCTACACCTTC. Amino acid sequence: CAISAGQATNYGYTF.

This chain connects TRBV6-5 to TRBJ2-3, with D tentatively TRBD2 (6 bases). The CDR3 totals 14 residues. Germline CDR1 MNHEY, CDR2 SVGAGI. The V and J ends lost 6 bases and 7 bases respectively, with 17 bases between them. This chain's CDR3 is CASRDDLAGHTQYF. Written as DNA, the CDR3 is TGTGCCAGCAGAGACGATTTGGCGGGGCATACGCAGTATTTT.

The chain couples TRBV18 to TRBJ1-1; a possible D gene is TRBD1 (5 bases). This CDR3 region has 17 residues. CDR1 and CDR2 (germline): KGHSH, LQKENI. V was clipped by 0 bases and J by 7 bases, with 21 bases between them. CDR3 bases: TGTGCCAGCTCACCACCGTTCCTCCAGGGTGGGTTTCTTGAAGCTTTCTTT. Translating gives CASSPPFLQGGFLEAFF.

The chain couples TRBV5-4 to TRBJ1-4; 10 positions match TRBD1. V lost 3 bases and J lost 7; bases outside the gene matches: 3. Germline V CDR1 and CDR2: SGHNT, YYREEE (reference sequence). The CDR3 is made up of 14 amino acids. CDR3 amino acids: CASSSGQGVEKLFF. The CDR3 region has the DNA TGTGCCAGCAGCTCTGGACAGGGGGTTGAAAAACTGTTTTTT.

The CDR3 loop reads CASSLARGSYYGYTF. CDR3 coding DNA: TGTGCCAGCAGCTTAGCGCGGGGTTCATACTATGGCTACACCTTC. The chain has TRBV7-2 and TRBJ1-2; D gene ambiguous. V dropped 0 bases and J dropped 3 bases, with 11 bases sitting between them. CDR1 SGHTA and CDR2 FQGNSA come from the germline V gene. This CDR3 is 15 amino acids long.

J is TRBJ1-1 and V is TRBV28; D is undetermined. This CDR3 spans 14 amino acids. Trimming stripped 2 bases from V and 1 base from J, with 8 bases between. Germline CDR1 and CDR2: MDHEN and SYDVKM. The CDR3 sequence: CASSLGPRNTEAFF. Here the CDR3 DNA reads TGTGCCAGCAGTTTAGGGCCCAGGAACACTGAAGCTTTCTTT.